This T cell receptor beta chain was observed in a study of blood T cell repertoires in COVID-19. In the study overall: Samples representing acute and convalescent COVID-19 were sourced from the United States, Italy and Spain.

The method was immunoSEQ multiplex PCR; TCRdb's version includes in-frame clones alone and lacks a portion of them. The sample records about 260,000 clones, roughly 86% being singletons. The germline CDR1 and CDR2 sequences are LGHNA and YNFKEQ. Trimming at V came to 1 base and at J to 5 bases, leaving 8 bases not matched to a gene. This CDR3 is built from 15 residues. The specimen was peripheral blood. The chain carries TRBV4-2 and TRBJ2-7, with TRBD1 matching 7 bases. The TCR was taken from a human donor in a cohort sampled during active COVID-19. The CDR3 sequence: CASSQGQGFMNEQYF. DNA for the CDR3: TGTGCCAGCAGCCAAGGACAGGGATTTATGAACGAGCAGTACTTC.